A single sample gave rise to the 6 T cell receptor beta chains below, sequenced in a study of spatial heterogeneity in lung cancer. Using its own MiXCR run on the 5' RACE reads, TCRdb lists one record per CDR3 protein. The sample consists of about 16,000 distinct CDR3 sequences, around 8% of them appearing once. Time point here: sample taken at primary tumor resection. Frozen PBMC, nontumor lung or tumor provided whole RNA, which was sequenced unsorted. The starting material was PBMCs, obtained at surgery. The receptors were sampled from a female donor with early-stage non-small cell lung cancer.

In its sample, this clonotype ranks as medium-sized. The CDR3 nucleotides are TGTGCCAGCGGGTCGATCATCCCGGGCACTGAAGCTTTCTTT. This codes for CASGSIIPGTEAFF. This rearrangement joins TRBV27 to TRBJ1-1; D gene uncertain. V was cut by 8 bases and J by 4 bases, with 17 bases left in between. In germline, CDR1 is MNHEY, CDR2 SMNVEV (reference sequence). The CDR3 contains 14 residues.

This clonotype was counted many times. This chain links TRBV6-5 with TRBJ2-7, with D unclear. CDR1 and CDR2 from the germline V gene are MNHEY and SVGAGI. The CDR3 length is 15 residues. The ends were cut back, 5 bases at V and 7 bases at J, with 21 bases in the middle. The chain's CDR3 is CASSRSGRSLREQYF. The CDR3 DNA reads TGTGCCAGCAGTCGCTCGGGCAGGTCACTACGTGAGCAGTACTTC.

In this sample, this clonotype turned up a few times. The V call is TRBV3-1, the J call TRBJ2-1, with no clear D. From germline, CDR1 is LGHDT and CDR2 YNNKEL (reference sequence). The V end lost 4 bases, the J end lost 4 bases, and 5 bases lay between the germline ends. The CDR3 is made up of 12 amino acids. CDR3 loop: CASSLSYNEQFF. CDR3 nucleotides: TGTGCCAGCAGCCTCAGTTACAATGAGCAGTTCTTC.

This clonotype was recorded at least ten times. This sequence joins TRBV7-2 and TRBJ2-3, with 7 bases aligning to TRBD1. With V trimmed by 4 bases and J by 3 bases, 10 bases remained unmatched. The CDR3 has 16 residues. Looked up from germline, CDR1 is SGHTA and CDR2 is FQGNSA. CDR3 in DNA: TGTGCCAGCAGCTCCCAGACAGGGAAGGTAACAGATACGCAGTATTTT. Its translation is CASSSQTGKVTDTQYF.

This clonotype was seen more than once but under ten times. The CDR3 DNA follows: TGTGCCAGCAGCCCCTTCCGGAGCGGGGGGGCTGGGACCGGGGAGCTGTTTTTT. Its protein product is CASSPFRSGGAGTGELFF. V is TRBV6-2 or TRBV6-3 and J is TRBJ2-2; 10 bases are shared with TRBD2. The CDR3 runs to 18 residues. V lost 6 bases, J lost 5 bases, and 15 bases stayed unmatched. From germline, CDR1 is MNHEY and CDR2 SVGEGT.

This clonotype occurred many times. This chain uses TRBV20-1 with TRBJ1-1; no reliable D call. Germline V gene sequence: CDR1 DFQATT, CDR2 SNEGSKA (reference sequence). The CDR3 covers 11 residues. Trimming pared 3 bases from V and 1 base from J, leaving 3 bases between. Here the CDR3 reads CSASRNTEAFF. The CDR3 region has the DNA TGCAGTGCTAGTAGGAACACTGAAGCTTTCTTT.